Given below is one T cell receptor (beta chain) in context. Its antigen is unknown. Germline V gene lookup returns CDR1 MDHEN and CDR2 SYDVKM. The ends lost 10 bases at V and 6 bases at J; junction bases unmatched: 9. The CDR3 spans 14 residues. This sample was taken from a study of blood T cells in healthy people across ages. General study points: While age rose, TCR beta diversity per million T cells dropped in a roughly linear way. Since the PBMCs were unsorted, naive and antigen-experienced cells could not be conclusively compared. Long-lived donors exceeded aged donors in naive CD4+ cells and diversity.

The authors ran a second PCR of about 6 to 12 cycles using a sample-barcoded 5' primer and a J-beta primer mix. Unique molecular identifiers of 12 random nucleotides labeled each cDNA. TCRdb fed the 5' RACE reads into MiXCR, producing one record per CDR3 protein. The table records 710,000 or so distinct CDR3 sequences, less than 40% of them present only once. Sequenced input: blood. This TCR was recovered from a woman aged 80 or over in good health. The genes are TRBV28 and TRBJ1-5, with 10 nucleotides matching TRBD1. CDR3 in amino acids: CAIIDRGQGQPQHF. The CDR3 DNA reads as TGTGCCATCATAGACAGGGGGCAGGGTCAGCCCCAGCATTTT.